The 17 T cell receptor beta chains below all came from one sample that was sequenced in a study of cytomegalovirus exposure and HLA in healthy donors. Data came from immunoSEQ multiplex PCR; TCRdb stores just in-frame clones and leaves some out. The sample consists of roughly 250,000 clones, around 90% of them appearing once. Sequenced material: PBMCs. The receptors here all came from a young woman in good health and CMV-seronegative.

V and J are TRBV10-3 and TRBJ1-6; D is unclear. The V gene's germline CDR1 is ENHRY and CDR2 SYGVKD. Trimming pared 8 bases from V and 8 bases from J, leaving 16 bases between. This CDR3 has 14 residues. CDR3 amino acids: CAIALSPPDSPLHF. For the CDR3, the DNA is TGTGCCATCGCGTTGTCTCCGCCGGATTCACCCCTCCACTTT.

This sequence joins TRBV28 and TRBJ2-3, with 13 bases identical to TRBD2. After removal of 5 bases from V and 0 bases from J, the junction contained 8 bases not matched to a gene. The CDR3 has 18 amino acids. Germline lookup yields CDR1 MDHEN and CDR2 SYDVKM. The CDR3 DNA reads TGTGCCAGCAGTCTAGGGACTAGCGGGGACCTTAGCACAGATACGCAGTATTTT. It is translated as CASSLGTSGDLSTDTQYF.

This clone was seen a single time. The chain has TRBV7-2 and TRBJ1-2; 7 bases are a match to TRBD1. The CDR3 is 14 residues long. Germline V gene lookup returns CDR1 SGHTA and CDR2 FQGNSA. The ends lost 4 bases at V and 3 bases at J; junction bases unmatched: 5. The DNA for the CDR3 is TGTGCCAGCAGCTCGACCGGGACAGACTATGGCTACACCTTC. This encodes CASSSTGTDYGYTF.

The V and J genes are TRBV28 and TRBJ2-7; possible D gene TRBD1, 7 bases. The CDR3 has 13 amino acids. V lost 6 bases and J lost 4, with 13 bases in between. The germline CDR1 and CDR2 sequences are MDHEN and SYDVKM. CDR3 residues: CASRKTGTYEQYV. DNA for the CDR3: TGTGCCAGCAGGAAGACAGGGACTTACGAGCAGTACGTC.

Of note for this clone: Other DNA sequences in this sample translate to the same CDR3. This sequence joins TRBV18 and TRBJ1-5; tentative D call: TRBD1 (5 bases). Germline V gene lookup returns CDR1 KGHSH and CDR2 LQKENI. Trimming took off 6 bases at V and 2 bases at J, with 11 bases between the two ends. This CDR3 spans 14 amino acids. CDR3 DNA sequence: TGTGCCAGCTCGCCGTTAGGGGGCAATCAGCCCCAGCATTTT. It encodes CASSPLGGNQPQHF.

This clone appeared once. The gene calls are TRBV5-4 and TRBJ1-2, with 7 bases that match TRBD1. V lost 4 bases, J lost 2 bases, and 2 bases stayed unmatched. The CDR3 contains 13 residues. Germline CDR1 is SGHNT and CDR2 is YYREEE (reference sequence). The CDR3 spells CASSTTGNYGYTF. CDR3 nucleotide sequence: TGTGCCAGCAGCACGACAGGGAACTATGGCTACACCTTC.

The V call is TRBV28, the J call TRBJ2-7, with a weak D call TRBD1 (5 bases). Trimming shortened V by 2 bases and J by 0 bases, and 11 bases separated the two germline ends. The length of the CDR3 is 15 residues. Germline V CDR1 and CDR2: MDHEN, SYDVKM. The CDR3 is CASSLTQGFSYEQYV. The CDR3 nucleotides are TGTGCCAGCAGTTTAACTCAGGGTTTCTCCTACGAGCAGTACGTC.

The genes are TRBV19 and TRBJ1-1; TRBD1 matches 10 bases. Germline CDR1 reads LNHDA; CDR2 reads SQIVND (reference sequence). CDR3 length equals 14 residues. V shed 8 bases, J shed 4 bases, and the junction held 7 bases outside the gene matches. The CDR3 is CASRGGTGVTEAFF. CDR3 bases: TGTGCCAGTCGGGGGGGGACAGGGGTCACTGAAGCTTTCTTT. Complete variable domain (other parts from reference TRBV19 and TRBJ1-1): DGGITQSPKYLFRKEGQNVTLSCEQNLNHDAMYWYRQDPGQGLRLIYYSQIVNDFQKGDIAEGYSVSREKKESFPLTVTSAQKNPTAFYLCASRGGTGVTEAFFGQGTRLTVV.

In DNA form, the CDR3 reads TGTGCCAGCAGTTCCGCCAACACTAGCTCCCGTTGGTTTGAGACCCAGTACTTC. Translation: CASSSANTSSRWFETQYF. This rearrangement joins TRBV27 to TRBJ2-5; D perhaps matches TRBD2 (6 bases). This CDR3 is 18 amino acids long. The V end lost 4 bases, the J end lost 5 bases, and 26 bases lay between the germline ends. Germline V lookup: CDR1 MNHEY, CDR2 SMNVEV (reference sequence).

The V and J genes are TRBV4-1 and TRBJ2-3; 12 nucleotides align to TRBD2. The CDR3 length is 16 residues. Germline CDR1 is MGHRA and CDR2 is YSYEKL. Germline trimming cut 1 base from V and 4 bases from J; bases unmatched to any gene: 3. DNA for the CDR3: TGCGCCAGCAGCCAAGGACTAGCGGGGGACCCAGATACGCAGTATTTT. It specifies CASSQGLAGDPDTQYF.

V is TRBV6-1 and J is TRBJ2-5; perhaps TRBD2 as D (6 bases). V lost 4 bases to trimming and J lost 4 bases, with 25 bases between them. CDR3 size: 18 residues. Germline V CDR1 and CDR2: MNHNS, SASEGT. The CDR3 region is CASSVILGGTGPRETQYF. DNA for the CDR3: TGTGCCAGCAGTGTTATTCTGGGGGGAACGGGCCCTCGAGAGACCCAGTACTTC.

The CDR3 nucleotides are TGTGCCAGCAGCGGGCCGGACAGGGTTAATGAAAAACTGTTTTTT. Translated, it gives CASSGPDRVNEKLFF. The V and J genes are TRBV28 and TRBJ1-4, with TRBD1 matching over 8 bases. After removal of 6 bases from V and 4 bases from J, the junction contained 7 bases not matched to a gene. Per germline, CDR1 MDHEN and CDR2 SYDVKM. The CDR3 is 15 amino acids.

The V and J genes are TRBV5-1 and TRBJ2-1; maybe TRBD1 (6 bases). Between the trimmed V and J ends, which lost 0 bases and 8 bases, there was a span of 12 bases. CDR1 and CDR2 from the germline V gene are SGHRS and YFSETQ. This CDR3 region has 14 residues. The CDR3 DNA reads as TGCGCCAGCAGCTTGGCCCCACCAGGGGATGAGCAGTTCTTC. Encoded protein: CASSLAPPGDEQFF.

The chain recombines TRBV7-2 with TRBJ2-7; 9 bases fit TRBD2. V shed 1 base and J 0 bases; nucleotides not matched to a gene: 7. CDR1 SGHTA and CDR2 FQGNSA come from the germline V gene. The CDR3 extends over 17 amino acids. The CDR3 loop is CASSLVLAGTSSYEQYF. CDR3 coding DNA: TGTGCCAGCAGCTTAGTCCTAGCGGGGACGAGCTCCTACGAGCAGTACTTC.

The CDR3 loop is CASSIGHRVGSPLHF. The CDR3 region has the DNA TGTGCCAGTAGTATAGGTCACAGAGTCGGATCACCCCTCCACTTT. The chain recombines TRBV19 with TRBJ1-6; D is undetermined. Germline V gene sequence: CDR1 LNHDA, CDR2 SQIVND (reference sequence). The CDR3 is made up of 15 amino acids. Trimming removed 1 base at V and 10 bases at J, with 14 bases between.

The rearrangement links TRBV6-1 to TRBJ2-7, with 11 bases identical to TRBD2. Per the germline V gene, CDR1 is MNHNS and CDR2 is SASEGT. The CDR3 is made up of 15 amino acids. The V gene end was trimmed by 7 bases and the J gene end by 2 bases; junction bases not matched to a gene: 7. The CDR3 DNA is TGTGCCAGCACCGCCGGGACTAGCGGCCCCTACGAGCAGTACTTC. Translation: CASTAGTSGPYEQYF.

CDR3 residues: CASSPQGPATSGATDTQYF. The CDR3 bases are TGCGCCAGCAGCCCTCAGGGCCCGGCGACTAGCGGGGCCACAGATACGCAGTATTTT. The chain employs TRBV4-3 and TRBJ2-3; 11 positions match TRBD2. This CDR3 has 19 amino acids. Germline lookup yields CDR1 LGHNA and CDR2 YSLEER. The V and J ends lost 4 bases and 2 bases, in that order; junction bases with no gene match: 14.